The text below deals with one T cell receptor (beta chain). This clonotype showed up just a few times. This clone's antigen is unknown. Base qualities were left out, and no much larger clone turns up one base away. V is clipped by 2 bases and J by 4 bases, and the sequence between their germline boundaries is 11 bases long. Based on the germline V gene, the CDR1 and CDR2 sequences are MNHEY and SVGAGI. The CDR3 runs 14 amino acids, cysteine and phenylalanine included. Only CDR3 DNA remains: 42 bases, in frame from the first base. TCR cDNA was synthesized by 5'RACE template switching, through which a universal primer site and unique molecular identifiers were introduced. Priming for cDNA synthesis came from both the TCR alpha and TCR beta constant segments. Two PCR steps were used to amplify libraries, with sample barcodes and sequencing adapters being added in the second step. Sequencing of the libraries was done on either Illumina HiSeq 2500 (2x100 bp) or NovaSeq (2x150 bp). Per the source publication's procedure: Demultiplexing of reads and collapsing into UMI consensus sequences were performed with MIGEC, and V(D)J alignment was carried out with MiXCR. Vaccine-responding clonotypes were defined with edgeR using replicate PBMC samples, requiring FDR below 0.01 and a log2 fold change above 5 up to day 15. Bulk clonotypes were assigned CD4 or CD8 identity according to which sequenced CD4 or CD8 repertoire held them at higher abundance. TCRdb cleaned the public reads at Q25 with fastp, built clones with MiXCR and kept in-frame beta chains. Rows are combined by CDR3 protein, so each entry shows the most common genes and DNA. These V and J calls originate from TCRdb's pipeline instead of the authors' own analysis. The sample contains 610,000 or so distinct CDR3 sequences, 9% to 15% of them found a single time. Jointly, the top ten make up more than 13% of the sample.

The data belong to a study of T cells after yellow fever vaccination (dated by TCRdb to the late 2010s). Turning to the overall study: The SMART-Seq v4 Ultra Low Input RNA kit was used to prepare libraries from fractions with low cell numbers. To track T-cell clones before and after primary and booster YFV17D yellow fever vaccination, bulk TCR alpha and beta repertoires were sequenced longitudinally. The cohort comprised two healthy male donors, one aged 18 to 29 and one aged 30 to 40 years. Blood was drawn at multiple timepoints before and after primary and secondary immunization, with bulk PBMC replicates and cell subsets isolated.

The treatment or condition label for this specimen denotes: live attenuated yellow fever vaccine strain. At each blood-draw timepoint, two biological replicates of bulk PBMCs were collected. PBMCs were isolated from peripheral blood using a standard Ficoll-Paque protocol. TriZol was used to extract RNA from bulk PBMCs, CD4 and CD8 fractions, and dextramer-positive and dextramer-negative fractions. The full study reports these points: Only two donors were included in the study, so the extent to which the findings can be generalized is limited. Compared with the primary T-cell response, the secondary T-cell response was weaker but faster, peaking on day 5 rather than day 15. A small share of clonotypes occurred in both CD4 and CD8 compartments, likely arising from convergent recombination. After the booster, most clones that had expanded after primary vaccination were detected again (approximately 97% of CD4 and roughly nine tenths of CD8), suggesting broad maintenance of memory. FACS-sorted repertoires could contain abundant contaminating clonotypes from the bulk population, so computational filtering was required.

The V gene is TRBV6-5 and the J gene is TRBJ2-5; the D gene is perhaps TRBD1 or TRBD2, each of them matching over 5 bases. The source of this sequence is a man in his thirties or forties who received the YFV17D yellow fever vaccine. Sequencing was performed on PBMCs, taken on the day of the yellow fever booster vaccination. The CDR3 reads as follows: CASSYIRDGETQYF. The bases read TGTGCCAGCAGTTACATCAGGGACGGAGAGACCCAGTACTTC.